These 23 T cell receptor beta chains were sequenced from one sample in a study of identical twins. TCRdb re-called the 5' RACE reads through MiXCR, storing one row per CDR3 protein. The repertoire holds 1.5 million to 2 million distinct CDR3 sequences, with under 35% as singletons. Sequencing was carried out using cord blood. These receptors were obtained from a newborn girl in good health.

This clonotype was counted only a few times. Here the CDR3 reads CASSLGTSGFRNEQYF. CDR3 DNA sequence: TGTGCCAGCAGCTTAGGGACTAGCGGGTTCCGGAACGAGCAGTACTTC. The rearrangement uses TRBV11-1 and TRBJ2-7; 11 bases agree with TRBD2. After removal of 1 base from V and 5 bases from J, the junction contained 7 bases not matched to a gene. Germline CDR1 is SGHAT and CDR2 is FQDESV (reference sequence). The CDR3 is made up of 16 amino acids.

This sequence joins TRBV7-2 and TRBJ1-2, with D unresolved. Germline CDR1 reads SGHTA; CDR2 reads FQGNSA. Trimming removed 5 bases from V and 3 bases from J, with 13 bases in between. This CDR3 spans 14 amino acids. This CDR3 reads CASSPRYQDYGYTF. CDR3 bases: TGTGCCAGCAGCCCTCGTTACCAAGACTATGGCTACACCTTC.

In regard to this clonotype: Germline and junction disagree at one end, which may indicate a read error. V usage is TRBV7-2 and J usage is TRBJ2-7; 14 nucleotides line up with TRBD2. CDR3 length: 15 amino acids. Per the germline V gene, CDR1 is SGHTA and CDR2 is FQGNSA. The CDR3 sequence is CASSLGTSGGYGQYF. Here the CDR3 DNA reads TGTGCCAGCAGCTTAGGGACTAGCGGGGGGTACGGGCAGTACTTC.

This clonotype was recorded a few times. V gene TRBV10-3 combines with J gene TRBJ1-2, with a weak D call TRBD1 (6 bases). Germline-derived CDR1 and CDR2 are ENHRY and SYGVKD. With 7 bases removed from V and 4 bases from J, the gap between germline ends came to 13 bases. CDR3 length equals 13 residues. This CDR3 is CAITSGESYGYTF. The DNA of the CDR3 is TGTGCCATCACTTCAGGGGAGTCCTATGGCTACACCTTC.

This clonotype appeared a few times. The chain uses TRBV28 and TRBJ1-1, with unresolved D. The V gene's germline CDR1 is MDHEN and CDR2 SYDVKM. The V end was cut by 3 bases, the J end by 1 base, with 12 bases between. CDR3 size: 15 residues. In DNA form, the CDR3 reads TGTGCCAGCAGTTTCGGAGGACTCAAGAACACTGAAGCTTTCTTT. Translation gives CASSFGGLKNTEAFF.

This chain uses TRBV27 with TRBJ2-7; 7 positions agree with TRBD1. Germline-derived CDR1 and CDR2 are MNHEY and SMNVEV (reference sequence). V lost 6 bases and J lost 0; bases outside the gene matches: 8. This CDR3 is built from 15 residues. Written as DNA, the CDR3 is TGTGCCAGCAGATACCCGACAGGGAGCTCCTACGAGCAGTACTTC. Its protein product is CASRYPTGSSYEQYF.

The chain joins TRBV5-1 to TRBJ2-7, with D possibly TRBD2 on 7 matching bases. Germline loops: CDR1 SGHRS, CDR2 YFSETQ. V was trimmed by 1 base and J by 7 bases, leaving 21 bases between them. CDR3 length: 16 residues. In DNA form, the CDR3 reads TGCGCCAGCAGCTTGTTCCCGCGGGGGCCATGGGATGAGCAGTACTTC. Its protein is CASSLFPRGPWDEQYF. Full variable domain (missing parts from reference TRBV5-1 and TRBJ2-7): KAGVTQTPRYLIKTRGQQVTLSCSPISGHRSVSWYQQTPGQGLQFLFEYFSETQRNKGNFPGRFSGRQFSNSRSEMNVSTLELGDSALYLCASSLFPRGPWDEQYFGPGTRLTVT.

Points on this clonotype: One end of the junction fails to match germline, which may point to a read error. This chain links TRBV12-3 or TRBV12-4 with TRBJ1-2; no clear D gene. The CDR3 extends over 13 amino acids. CDR3 residues: CASSLHSSYGHTF. The CDR3 DNA follows: TGTGCCAGCAGTTTACACAGTTCCTATGGCCACACCTTC.

This clonotype was found a few times. The chain employs TRBV4-1 and TRBJ1-4; 10 bases fit TRBD1. V gave up 1 base and J gave up 6 bases; unmatched junction bases: 5. The length of the CDR3 is 16 residues. CDR1 is MGHRA, CDR2 YSYEKL, per germline. The CDR3 region has the DNA TGCGCCAGCAGCCAAGTCCGGACAGGGGGGGATGAAAAACTGTTTTTT. This gives the protein CASSQVRTGGDEKLFF.

The rearrangement links TRBV2 to TRBJ2-5; D not resolved. Trimming removed 7 bases from V and 5 bases from J, with 8 bases in between. Germline V CDR1 and CDR2: SNHLY, FYNNEI. There are 11 residues in the CDR3. In DNA form, the CDR3 reads TGTGCCAGCAACTTAGAGGAGACCCAGTACTTC. It codes for CASNLEETQYF.

This clonotype was recorded at least ten times. The chain recombines TRBV4-2 with TRBJ1-5; 7 nucleotides agree with TRBD1. The CDR3 runs to 16 residues. CDR1 is LGHNA, CDR2 YNFKEQ, per germline. After removal of 0 bases from V and 1 base from J, the junction contained 3 bases not matched to a gene. CDR3 nucleotide sequence: TGTGCCAGCAGCCAAGAATCCAGGGGGAGCAATCAGCCCCAGCATTTT. Amino acid sequence: CASSQESRGSNQPQHF.

This clonotype was observed a few times. The chain uses TRBV6-5 and TRBJ1-2; D is unclear. Deletions cut 0 bases from V and 2 bases from J, with 7 bases between. This CDR3 region has 14 residues. CDR1 is MNHEY, CDR2 SVGAGI, per germline. CDR3 protein: CASSYSSANYGYTF. In DNA form, the CDR3 reads TGTGCCAGCAGTTACTCGTCAGCCAACTATGGCTACACCTTC.

J is TRBJ2-1 and V is TRBV20-1, with a possible D match to TRBD1 (6 bases). The V and J ends lost 7 bases and 4 bases respectively, with 14 bases between them. Germline V gene lookup returns CDR1 DFQATT and CDR2 SNEGSKA (reference sequence). This CDR3 has 13 residues. CDR3 residues: CSGTQGLYNEQFF. In DNA, the CDR3 is TGCAGTGGCACACAGGGCCTTTACAATGAGCAGTTCTTC.

The chain is built from TRBV10-3 and TRBJ2-2; maybe TRBD2 (5 bases). V was shortened by 3 bases and J by 0 bases, with 8 bases between the two germline ends. CDR1 and CDR2 (germline): ENHRY, SYGVKD. The CDR3 has 15 residues. CDR3 DNA: TGTGCCATCAGTGATCGCGGGTCGAACACCGGGGAGCTGTTTTTT. Protein: CAISDRGSNTGELFF.

The table lists this clonotype with a few counts. The genes are TRBV9 and TRBJ2-1; 10 bases line up with TRBD2. The CDR3 contains 14 residues. Per germline, CDR1 SGDLS and CDR2 YYNGEE. The ends lost 7 bases at V and 3 bases at J; junction bases unmatched: 4. The CDR3 DNA follows: TGTGCCAGCTCCGGGACTAGCGACTACAATGAGCAGTTCTTC. It translates to CASSGTSDYNEQFF.

This clonotype was detected once. V is TRBV20-1 and J is TRBJ2-5; 7 bases align to TRBD2. CDR3 length equals 15 residues. The junction had 15 bases not matched to a gene; V was cut back by 0 bases and J by 11 bases. CDR1 and CDR2 (germline): DFQATT, SNEGSKA (reference sequence). The CDR3 spells CSARDLGGPYNEQYF. CDR3 bases: TGCAGTGCTAGAGATCTGGGAGGGCCCTACAATGAGCAGTACTTC.

J is TRBJ2-7 and V is TRBV4-2; D might be TRBD2 (6 bases). Germline values: CDR1 LGHNA, CDR2 YNFKEQ. V gave up 0 bases and J gave up 3 bases, with 12 bases separating them. The CDR3 totals 15 residues. Written as DNA, the CDR3 is TGTGCCAGCAGCCAAGATCAGGCGGGGCTCTACGAGCAGTACTTC. Translated: CASSQDQAGLYEQYF.

This clonotype was seen a handful of times. This chain joins TRBV12-3 or TRBV12-4 and TRBJ2-7; TRBD2 aligns across 13 bases. The CDR3 is 15 amino acids. The trim removed 5 bases at V and 4 bases at J, leaving 5 bases unmatched. The CDR3: CASSPGTSGKYEQYF. For the CDR3, the DNA is TGTGCCAGCAGTCCCGGGACTAGCGGGAAATACGAGCAGTACTTC.

This clonotype was picked up a small number of times. The V and J genes are TRBV28 and TRBJ2-7; possibly TRBD1 for D (5 bases). This CDR3 spans 15 amino acids. The V gene lost 1 base and the J gene lost 2 bases, with 12 bases spanning the gap. CDR1 and CDR2 from the germline V gene are MDHEN and SYDVKM. CDR3 DNA sequence: TGTGCCAGCAGTTTATTACAGGCCAGAACCTACGAGCAGTACTTC. Its translation is CASSLLQARTYEQYF. Together with reference TRBV28 and TRBJ2-7, the CDR3 gives the full variable domain: DVKVTQSSRYLVKRTGEKVFLECVQDMDHENMFWYRQDPGLGLRLIYFSYDVKMKEKGDIPEGYSVSREKKERFSLILESASTNQTSMYLCASSLLQARTYEQYFGPGTRLTVT.

A few counts support this clonotype. The rearrangement uses TRBV13 and TRBJ2-7; 7 nucleotides match TRBD1. Germline V gives CDR1 PRHDT, CDR2 FYEKMQ (reference sequence). The junction had 4 bases not matched to a gene; V was cut back by 2 bases and J by 0 bases. The CDR3 covers 15 residues. This CDR3 reads CASSLWGQISYEQYF. In DNA form, the CDR3 reads TGTGCCAGCAGCTTATGGGGACAGATCTCCTACGAGCAGTACTTC.

The V and J genes are TRBV6-2 or TRBV6-3 and TRBJ2-1; possibly TRBD2 for D (7 bases). Germline CDR1 MNHEY, CDR2 SVGEGT. Trimming shortened V by 2 bases and J by 7 bases, and 21 bases separated the two germline ends. The CDR3 runs to 17 residues. The CDR3: CASSYPQWKRDKNEQFF. The CDR3 nucleotides read TGTGCCAGCAGTTACCCCCAGTGGAAGCGGGACAAGAATGAGCAGTTCTTC.

This clonotype turned up a few times. This chain uses TRBV29-1 with TRBJ2-7, with 7 bases that match TRBD1. Germline V gene sequence: CDR1 SQVTM, CDR2 ANQGSEA. The V segment lost 0 bases and the J segment 2 bases; nucleotides outside the gene matches: 4. There are 14 residues in the CDR3. CDR3: CSVEEGQGAYEQYF. The CDR3 DNA reads as TGCAGCGTTGAAGAGGGCCAGGGGGCCTACGAGCAGTACTTC.

This clonotype has only a few counts. The junction does not match germline at one end; this may be a read error. The genes are TRBV7-2 and TRBJ1-4, with TRBD1 matching 10 bases. CDR1 and CDR2 from the germline V gene are SGHTA and FQGNSA. The CDR3 covers 15 residues. The CDR3 protein is CASSLRQGAKEKLFF. The CDR3 DNA is TGTGCCAGCAGCCTAAGACAGGGGGCTAAGGAAAAACTGTTTTTT.